The 20 T cell receptor beta chains below were found in one sample sequenced in a study of shared T cell receptors in the human thymus. Sequenced by immunoSEQ multiplex PCR; TCRdb stores in-frame clones only, minus some. The sample carries 700,000 or so clones, 70% to 90% recorded once. This sample was also put to use in a study of human thymus T cells.

Sample: thymocytes. The receptors come from a girl under three years old with a congenital heart defect.

V gene TRBV19 combines with J gene TRBJ1-1; 7 positions match TRBD1. CDR3 length: 15 residues. Germline CDR1 is LNHDA and CDR2 is SQIVND (reference sequence). The J segment lost 1 base and the V segment lost 4 bases, leaving 6 bases of the junction unmatched. Here the CDR3 DNA reads TGTGCCAGTAGTACCCACGGGACAGCGAACACTGAAGCTTTCTTT. Translated: CASSTHGTANTEAFF.

CDR3 bases: TGCGCCAGCAGAAGTAAACCGGGACAGGGGGCGAGGGAGATGTTCTACGAGCAGTACTTC. This codes for CASRSKPGQGAREMFYEQYF. This sequence joins TRBV4-1 and TRBJ2-7; 12 bases map to TRBD1. The CDR3 runs to 20 residues. The trim removed 6 bases at V and 3 bases at J, leaving 21 bases unmatched. Germline V CDR1 and CDR2: MGHRA, YSYEKL.

This clone is a singleton in its sample. The chain combines TRBV9 with TRBJ1-1; 7 bases map to TRBD1. Germline-derived CDR1 and CDR2 are SGDLS and YYNGEE. The CDR3 spans 15 residues. Losses at the gene ends were 0 bases for V and 1 base for J; bases not matched to a gene: 3. Here the CDR3 DNA reads TGTGCCAGCAGCGTAGACGCAGGGGGGAACACTGAAGCTTTCTTT. It is translated as CASSVDAGGNTEAFF.

The chain couples TRBV5-1 to TRBJ1-1; unclear D gene. Deletions cut 0 bases from V and 2 bases from J, with 8 bases between. The CDR3 covers 14 residues. The germline V gene has CDR1 SGHRS and CDR2 YFSETQ. This CDR3 is CASSLDPDNTEAFF. The CDR3 DNA follows: TGCGCCAGCAGCTTGGACCCAGATAACACTGAAGCTTTCTTT. The entire variable domain, with the rest obtained from reference TRBV5-1 and TRBJ1-1, is as follows: KAGVTQTPRYLIKTRGQQVTLSCSPISGHRSVSWYQQTPGQGLQFLFEYFSETQRNKGNFPGRFSGRQFSNSRSEMNVSTLELGDSALYLCASSLDPDNTEAFFGQGTRLTVV.

The V call is TRBV6-5, the J call TRBJ1-2; no reliable D call. Trimming left V 6 bases short and J 4 bases short, with 9 bases between. CDR3 length equals 12 residues. Germline assignment: CDR1 MNHEY and CDR2 SVGAGI. CDR3 in amino acids: CASSDIRYGYTF. In DNA, the CDR3 is TGTGCCAGCAGCGACATACGCTATGGCTACACCTTC.

The genes are TRBV7-6 and TRBJ1-3; 7 bases match TRBD1. V was clipped by 1 base and J by 4 bases; unmatched bases: 10. There are 17 residues in the CDR3. CDR1 is SGHVS, CDR2 FNYEAQ, per germline. The CDR3 here is CASSLGDRQGVGNTIYF. CDR3 coding DNA: TGTGCCAGCAGCTTAGGGGACCGACAGGGCGTAGGAAACACCATATATTTT.

The rearrangement joins TRBV28 to TRBJ2-5, with 12 bases lining up with TRBD1. The J segment lost 4 bases and the V segment lost 5 bases, leaving 2 bases of the junction unmatched. From germline, CDR1 is MDHEN and CDR2 SYDVKM. CDR3 size: 14 residues. The CDR3 loop is CASSRDRGRETQYF. The DNA of the CDR3 is TGTGCCAGCAGTCGGGACAGGGGGCGAGAGACCCAGTACTTC.

This sequence joins TRBV10-3 and TRBJ2-3, with a weak D call TRBD2 (5 bases). Per germline, CDR1 ENHRY and CDR2 SYGVKD. This CDR3 has 14 amino acids. The V end was cut by 3 bases, the J end by 2 bases, with 9 bases between. CDR3 region: CAISDGIHTDTQYF. In DNA form, the CDR3 reads TGTGCCATCAGTGACGGGATTCACACAGATACGCAGTATTTT.

In this sample, this clone turned up once. The chain carries TRBV27 and TRBJ2-1; 8 bases fit TRBD1. With 6 bases clipped from V and 4 bases from J, the junction kept 17 bases outside the gene matches. The CDR3 has 18 amino acids. The germline V gene has CDR1 MNHEY and CDR2 SMNVEV (reference sequence). The DNA for the CDR3 is TGTGCCAGCAGCTTCCGCTATCGCGACAGGGGCCTTTACAATGAGCAGTTCTTC. Translation: CASSFRYRDRGLYNEQFF.

The chain employs TRBV6-1 and TRBJ1-6; 8 nucleotides align to TRBD1. Trimming cost V 4 bases and J 0 bases; bases outside gene matches: 5. The CDR3 runs to 17 residues. In germline, CDR1 is MNHNS, CDR2 SASEGT. CDR3 in amino acids: CASSGQGLSSYNSPLHF. The CDR3 nucleotides are TGTGCCAGCAGTGGACAGGGGTTGAGCTCCTATAATTCACCCCTCCACTTT.

This clone showed up just once. The chain has TRBV11-1 and TRBJ2-2, with a possible D match to TRBD1 (5 bases). Trimming stripped 3 bases from V and 3 bases from J, with 14 bases between. Germline V lookup: CDR1 SGHAT, CDR2 FQDESV (reference sequence). This CDR3 spans 16 amino acids. CDR3 amino acids: CASSFRVNRDTGELFF. CDR3 sequence (DNA): TGTGCCAGCAGCTTCAGGGTTAATCGTGACACCGGGGAGCTGTTTTTT.

The chain is built from TRBV29-1 and TRBJ2-5, with 11 bases matching TRBD2. The CDR3 has 17 residues. The germline V gene has CDR1 SQVTM and CDR2 ANQGSEA. Unmatched junction bases numbered 17, after V lost 6 bases and J lost 5 bases. For the CDR3, the DNA is TGCAGCGTAGATTGGAATAGCGGGGGGGCTAGGAGGGAGACCCAGTACTTC. It encodes CSVDWNSGGARRETQYF. The variable domain in full, completed from reference TRBV29-1 and TRBJ2-5, reads SAVISQKPSRDICQRGTSLTIQCQVDSQVTMMFWYRQQPGQSLTLIATANQGSEATYESGFVIDKFPISRPNLTFSTLTVSNMSPEDSSIYLCSVDWNSGGARRETQYFGPGTRLLVL.

V gene TRBV7-6 combines with J gene TRBJ1-1; perhaps TRBD1 as D (5 bases). This CDR3 is 15 amino acids long. Germline V gene data show CDR1 as SGHVS and CDR2 as FNYEAQ. Trimming removed 3 bases at V and 0 bases at J, with 11 bases between. In DNA form, the CDR3 reads TGTGCCAGCAGCTTCCGAAAGGGGATGAACACTGAAGCTTTCTTT. Protein: CASSFRKGMNTEAFF. The full variable domain, with the rest looked up from reference TRBV7-6 and TRBJ1-1, is GAGVSQSPRYKVTKRGQDVALRCDPISGHVSLYWYRQALGQGPEFLTYFNYEAQQDKSGLPNDRFSAERPEGSISTLTIQRTEQRDSAMYRCASSFRKGMNTEAFFGQGTRLTVV.

Written as DNA, the CDR3 is TGCGCCAGCAGCCAGGAACAGCTCGATGGGTACGAGCAGTACTTC. It translates to CASSQEQLDGYEQYF. J is TRBJ2-7 and V is TRBV4-3; no definite D call. The germline gives CDR1 LGHNA, CDR2 YSLEER. The V gene lost 3 bases and the J gene lost 4 bases, with 16 bases spanning the gap. There are 15 residues in the CDR3.

The chain employs TRBV27 and TRBJ2-2; 9 nucleotides line up with TRBD1. Trimming at V came to 3 bases and at J to 5 bases, leaving 10 bases not matched to a gene. Germline V gene data show CDR1 as MNHEY and CDR2 as SMNVEV (reference sequence). CDR3 length: 17 residues. CDR3 sequence: CASSFLKQGARTGELFF. Written as DNA, the CDR3 is TGTGCCAGCAGTTTCCTCAAACAGGGGGCGAGGACCGGGGAGCTGTTTTTT.

The rearrangement uses TRBV7-2 and TRBJ2-3, with TRBD2 matching over 8 bases. V lost 5 bases to trimming and J lost 1 base; unmatched junction nucleotides: 11. The CDR3 runs to 17 residues. Germline CDR1 SGHTA, CDR2 FQGNSA. The CDR3 region is CASSDDPGSGGTDTQYF. In DNA, the CDR3 is TGTGCCAGCAGCGACGATCCGGGTAGCGGGGGCACAGATACGCAGTATTTT.

The V gene is TRBV27, the J gene TRBJ1-2; a possible D gene is TRBD1 (5 bases). V shed 5 bases and J shed 3 bases, with 16 bases lying between them. This CDR3 is built from 15 residues. The germline CDR1 and CDR2 sequences are MNHEY and SMNVEV (reference sequence). CDR3 coding DNA: TGTGCCAGCAGTACACGCAGGGTTTTTGACTATGGCTACACCTTC. It translates to CASSTRRVFDYGYTF.

The chain joins TRBV6-1 to TRBJ1-1; 9 bases map to TRBD1. Trimming cost V 7 bases and J 5 bases; bases outside gene matches: 11. CDR3 length: 15 residues. Germline assignment: CDR1 MNHNS and CDR2 SASEGT. Here the CDR3 reads CASIPQGAHWTEAFF. Written as DNA, the CDR3 is TGTGCCAGCATACCACAGGGGGCGCACTGGACTGAAGCTTTCTTT.

This clone has a single count. The rearrangement joins TRBV25-1 to TRBJ1-3, with a possible D match to TRBD1 (5 bases). The CDR3 covers 16 residues. V was cut by 0 bases and J by 4 bases, with 13 bases left in between. Germline assignment: CDR1 MGHDK and CDR2 SYGVNS. CDR3 protein: CASSEYGRGVGNTIYF. The DNA of the CDR3 is TGTGCCAGCAGTGAATATGGAAGGGGCGTCGGAAACACCATATATTTT.

This clone was detected a few times. The CDR3 is CASSFLTGSYGYTF. For the CDR3, the DNA is TGTGCCAGCAGCTTTCTTACAGGGAGCTATGGCTACACCTTC. The chain carries TRBV7-9 and TRBJ1-2; D is perhaps TRBD1 (6 bases). Per germline, CDR1 SEHNR and CDR2 FQNEAQ (reference sequence). The CDR3 totals 14 residues. The V and J ends lost 3 bases and 4 bases respectively, with 12 bases between them.